These T cell receptor beta chains were read from a single sample in a study of blood T cell repertoires in COVID-19. TCRdb keeps only in-frame clones here, not all; method: immunoSEQ multiplex PCR. The table shows about 220,000 clones, with roughly 80% occurring only once. Sequenced sample: PBMCs or T cells enriched from blood (not recorded which). The source of these receptors is a middle-aged woman with acute COVID-19. Each CDR3 is given without its conserved first and last residue. Fields, in order: V gene, CDR3 protein.

TRBV2,ASKGLAGGRQY
TRBV4-1,ASSRLGGLVSDTQY
TRBV9,ASTAGASTDTQY
TRBV29-1,STEQGIHPDTQY
TRBV3-1/TRBV3-2,ASSQAPRDRDHYGYT
TRBV19,ASSLGLASEQY
TRBV6-5,ATVEQGKASEAF
TRBV27,ASRGGTTTPYEQY
TRBV5-5,ASSLGPGGAGQPQH
TRBV29-1,SVVGGAVFPEAF
TRBV3-1/TRBV3-2,ASSLVGAEAF
TRBV2,ATDRQGASYGYT
TRBV5-1,ASSLAGDYGYT
TRBV11-3,ASSPQGATEAF
TRBV5-4,ASSLTPGTANTGELF
TRBV4-3,ASSQEGPGQGYEQY